In its sample, the clone carrying this TCR beta chain was seen a few times. This sample is part of a study of Ad26.COV2.S vaccination and SARS-CoV-2 variants. Study overall: Vaccine-arm donor from the placebo-controlled COV1001 Ad26.COV2.S trial.

Treatment defined: some 20 received Ad26.COV2.S at low or high dose, single or two shots; several received placebo; per-sample allocation not given. After the first vaccine or placebo injection, samples were drawn on day 63. An adult donor aged 18-55 years was enrolled in Boston. The study used a vaccine consisting of an Ad26 vector that expressed Wuhan-strain SARS-CoV-2 spike. CDR3 length equals 15 residues. The germline CDR1 and CDR2 sequences are GTSNPN and SVGIG (reference sequence). The V end was cut by 1 base, the J end by 0 bases, with 10 bases between. Produced via immunoSEQ multiplex PCR; TCRdb's table is partial and in-frame only. The sample shows a few hundred thousand clones, around four fifths of them seen only once.

Here the sequenced sample was peripheral blood, taken in a trial of Ad26.COV2.S vaccine versus placebo. This clonotype was sampled from a person between 18 and 65 years old who received the Ad26.COV2.S COVID-19 vaccine or a placebo. The chain uses TRBV30 and TRBJ1-5; D may be TRBD1 (5 bases). The CDR3 DNA reads as TGTGCCTGGAGTGAGGGACCCTATAGCAATCAGCCCCAGCATTTT. Protein sequence: CAWSEGPYSNQPQHF.